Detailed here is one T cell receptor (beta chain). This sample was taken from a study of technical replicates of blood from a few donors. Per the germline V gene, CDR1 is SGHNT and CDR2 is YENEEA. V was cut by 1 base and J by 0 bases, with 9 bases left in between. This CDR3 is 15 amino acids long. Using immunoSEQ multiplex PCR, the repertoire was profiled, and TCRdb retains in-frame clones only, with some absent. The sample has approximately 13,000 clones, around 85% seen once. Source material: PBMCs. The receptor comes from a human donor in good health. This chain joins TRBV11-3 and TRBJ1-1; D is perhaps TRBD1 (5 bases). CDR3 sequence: CASSLGKGLNTEAFF. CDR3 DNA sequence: TGTGCCAGCAGCTTAGGTAAGGGGCTGAACACTGAAGCTTTCTTT.